The clone carrying this T cell receptor beta chain was counted ten times or more. The antigen is not known. This sample was included in a study of read filtering for tumor transcriptome and immune sequencing. Study summary: R-ISS stage counts were under ten for I, about 15 for II, six or seven for III. DNase treatment preceded whole-transcriptome library preparation. Broader study findings: About four fifths of IR-seq clonotypes had a single read, yet these held roughly 3.3% of reads.

This library used about 400 ng RNA and molecular barcoded adaptors spanning alpha/delta and beta/gamma chains. TCRdb re-derived calls from the reads in MiXCR, one entry per CDR3 protein. The top ten clones hold 17% of a sample with approximately 60,000 distinct CDR3 sequences, 20% of them seen once. The CDR3 sequence is 12 residues long. V lost 3 bases to trimming and J lost 2 bases, with 7 bases between them. Germline V gives CDR1 SQVTM, CDR2 ANQGSEA. Input material: a population of CD138-negative cells sorted from bone marrow. The chain employs TRBV29-1 and TRBJ2-5; D call uncertain. This sequence originates from a donor aged 40 or over with multiple myeloma. The CDR3 DNA follows: TGCAGCGTTGAGCGCGCGCAAGAGACCCAGTACTTC. This translates into CSVERAQETQYF.